This note documents a single T cell receptor (beta chain) sequence. Its target is unknown. This sample was included in a study of OX40 agonist ivuxolimab in advanced cancers. Across the whole study: At 0.01 to 10 mg/kg, ivuxolimab was administered intravenously to patients every 2 weeks.

The study, taken as a whole, reports: Certain nonresponders additionally had low normalized T-cell clonal expansion.

Generated by immunoSEQ multiplex PCR, the TCRdb table keeps only in-frame clones and is missing some. Altogether tens of thousands of clones are present, about 89% being singletons, with the ten largest covering approximately 0.51%. The CDR3 is made up of 16 amino acids. The J segment lost 2 bases and the V segment lost 1 base, leaving 6 bases of the junction unmatched. Germline values: CDR1 MNHEY, CDR2 SMNVEV (reference sequence). This clonotype originated in an adult with an advanced solid tumor such as melanoma, head and neck, liver or kidney cancer. Here the sequenced sample was CD4+ or CD8+ T cells sorted from blood, taken in a trial of the OX40 agonist ivuxolimab. The chain employs TRBV27 and TRBJ2-3, with TRBD2 identical over 7 bases. The CDR3: CASSLFSGGVTDTQYF. The CDR3 nucleotides are TGTGCCAGCAGTTTATTTAGTGGGGGGGTCACAGATACGCAGTATTTT.